What follows are 12 T cell receptor beta chains derived from one specimen sequenced in a study of T-cell reconstitution after alpha-beta-depleted transplantation in children. A library of TCRbeta sequences, prepared with unique molecular identifiers, was generated. TCRdb recomputed calls from the PCR reads with MiXCR, one row per CDR3 protein. Here the sample spans approximately 650,000 distinct CDR3 sequences, around 13% being singletons. This material consisted of PBMCs, taken before TCRalphabeta/CD19-depleted stem cell transplant. These receptors were collected from a girl between 2 and 10 years old with congenital amegakaryocytic thrombocytopenia, due to receive a stem cell transplant.

Remarks on this clonotype: Given a much more abundant clone one base away, this may be a read error. The CDR3 DNA reads as TGCGCCAGCAGCCTTCTAGCGGGAGGCGACGAGCAGTCCTTC. Protein sequence: CASSLLAGGDEQSF. The chain joins TRBV5-1 to TRBJ2-7; 11 nucleotides align to TRBD2. The germline V gene encodes CDR1 SGHRS and CDR2 YFSETQ. The CDR3 runs 14 residues.

Many counts were recorded for this clonotype. The CDR3 region is CASNISPGYNEQFF. Written as DNA, the CDR3 is TGTGCCAGCAACATATCCCCTGGCTACAATGAGCAGTTCTTC. The V call is TRBV27, the J call TRBJ2-1; D not resolved. The germline V gene encodes CDR1 MNHEY and CDR2 SMNVEV (reference sequence). Trimming stripped 7 bases from V and 3 bases from J, with 13 bases between. CDR3 size: 14 residues.

This chain links TRBV11-2 with TRBJ2-3; D uncertain. The CDR3 has 14 amino acids. V lost 4 bases and J lost 1, with 9 bases in between. Germline V gives CDR1 SGHAT, CDR2 FQNNGV. The CDR3 DNA reads as TGTGCCAGCAGCTCCAGGACCCGCACAGATACGCAGTATTTT. This encodes CASSSRTRTDTQYF.

About this clonotype: The CDR3 ends on some other residue instead of the conserved phenylalanine or tryptophan, so this is likely a read error. The V and J genes are TRBV5-6 and TRBJ2-7; D unresolved. Germline V gene data show CDR1 as SGHDT and CDR2 as YYEEEE. This CDR3 contains 11 residues. The V end was cut by 2 bases, the J end by 5 bases, with 5 bases between. The CDR3 protein is CASSFFDEQYS. CDR3 bases: TGTGCCAGCAGCTTCTTCGACGAGCAGTACTCC.

This clonotype was counted at least ten times. The chain has TRBV9 and TRBJ2-7; D is tentatively TRBD1 or TRBD2 (5 bases each). With 3 bases removed from V and 7 bases from J, the gap between germline ends came to 17 bases. This CDR3 has 14 amino acids. Germline CDR1 reads SGDLS; CDR2 reads YYNGEE. CDR3 bases: TGTGCCAGCAGCGCAAGTAGACGGGGACGAGAGCAGTACTTC. Translating gives CASSASRRGREQYF.

This clonotype showed up many times. V and J are TRBV20-1 and TRBJ2-5, with 8 bases that match TRBD1. The V and J ends lost 6 bases and 2 bases, in that order; junction bases with no gene match: 5. The CDR3 spans 13 residues. Germline values: CDR1 DFQATT, CDR2 SNEGSKA (reference sequence). CDR3 coding DNA: TGCAGTGCCCTTACAGGGGGTCAAGAGACCCAGTACTTC. Amino acids: CSALTGGQETQYF.

This clonotype was recorded at least ten times. This chain joins TRBV5-6 and TRBJ1-2, with D possibly being TRBD1 (6 bases). The V gene's germline CDR1 is SGHDT and CDR2 YYEEEE. This CDR3 contains 13 residues. V gave up 9 bases and J gave up 0 bases, with 12 bases separating them. CDR3 residues: CANTDSSNYGYTF. DNA for the CDR3: TGTGCCAATACGGACAGCTCTAACTATGGCTACACCTTC.

This chain uses TRBV2 with TRBJ1-3; the D is unclear. Germline CDR1 reads SNHLY; CDR2 reads FYNNEI. Trimming shortened V by 10 bases and J by 3 bases, and 10 bases separated the two germline ends. The CDR3 sequence is 12 residues long. CDR3 nucleotide sequence: TGTGCCACTAGGACCGGTGGAAACACCATATATTTT. Translation gives CATRTGGNTIYF.

This clonotype was counted a few times. V gene TRBV9 combines with J gene TRBJ2-2; possibly TRBD1 or TRBD2 for D (5 bases each). V was trimmed by 8 bases and J by 3 bases, leaving 14 bases between them. CDR3 size: 14 residues. Germline assignment: CDR1 SGDLS and CDR2 YYNGEE. As DNA, the CDR3 is TGTGCCAGTACCCGGGACCCGGACACCGGGGAGCTGTTTTTT. The encoded protein is CASTRDPDTGELFF.

Only a few counts were recorded for this clonotype. The V and J genes are TRBV24-1 and TRBJ2-2; TRBD1 agrees at 8 bases. This CDR3 is 15 amino acids long. Germline V gives CDR1 KGHDR, CDR2 SFDVKD. Unmatched junction bases numbered 5, after V lost 8 bases and J lost 1 base. CDR3 sequence (DNA): TGTGCCACCACCCCGGGACAGGTGAACACCGGGGAGCTGTTTTTT. Its translation: CATTPGQVNTGELFF.

This chain joins TRBV6-1 and TRBJ2-7; D is possibly TRBD1 (5 bases). The CDR3 extends over 16 amino acids. The germline V gene has CDR1 MNHNS and CDR2 SASEGT. Trimming removed 0 bases from V and 6 bases from J, with 18 bases in between. The CDR3 nucleotides are TGTGCCAGCAGTGAAGCACCAGGGAAGGTCCCTTCCGAGCAGTACTTC. Translation: CASSEAPGKVPSEQYF.

The chain joins TRBV7-6 to TRBJ1-5; D gene ambiguous. V was cut by 1 base and J by 6 bases, with 7 bases left in between. Germline CDR1 SGHVS, CDR2 FNYEAQ. This CDR3 is built from 13 residues. CDR3 protein: CASSLGEFQPQHF. Written as DNA, the CDR3 is TGTGCCAGCAGCTTAGGGGAATTTCAGCCCCAGCATTTT.